The 7 T cell receptor beta chains reported below all come from one sample, sequenced in a study of blood T cell repertoires in COVID-19. TCRdb's table, derived via immunoSEQ multiplex PCR, lists solely in-frame clones and lacks some. This table has roughly 180,000 clones, 70% to 90% appearing once. The sample was peripheral blood. The receptors here all came from a woman aged 50 to 60 with COVID-19, enrolled during active disease.

This chain uses TRBV18 with TRBJ2-5, with a weak D call TRBD2 (5 bases). CDR1 and CDR2 (germline): KGHSH, LQKENI. CDR3 length: 13 amino acids. Trimming removed 2 bases from V and 9 bases from J, with 13 bases in between. The CDR3 nucleotides are TGTGCCAGCTCACCATCGGCAGCGGTTGCCCAGTACTTC. Amino acids: CASSPSAAVAQYF.

This chain links TRBV7-2 with TRBJ2-7, with no clear D. Trimming left V 8 bases short and J 1 base short, with 18 bases between. Looked up from germline, CDR1 is SGHTA and CDR2 is FQGNSA. The CDR3 is made up of 15 amino acids. The CDR3 sequence: CASSPARLPSYEQYF. In DNA form, the CDR3 reads TGTGCCAGCTCCCCCGCTAGACTCCCTTCCTACGAGCAGTACTTC.

The chain couples TRBV3-1 (or the pseudogene TRBV3-2) to TRBJ2-3; D is unclear. CDR3 size: 16 residues. Trimming shortened V by 0 bases and J by 0 bases, and 10 bases separated the two germline ends. Germline assignment: CDR1 LGHDT and CDR2 YNNKEL (reference sequence). CDR3 sequence: CASSQEFGQSTDTQYF. CDR3 in DNA: TGTGCCAGCAGCCAAGAGTTTGGCCAAAGCACAGATACGCAGTATTTT.

V and J are TRBV5-1 and TRBJ1-2, with a possible D match to TRBD1 (5 bases). The V gene lost 0 bases and the J gene lost 4 bases, with 10 bases spanning the gap. The V gene's germline CDR1 is SGHRS and CDR2 YFSETQ. The length of the CDR3 is 14 residues. The CDR3 is CASSLVQGVYGYTF. The CDR3 DNA follows: TGCGCCAGCAGCTTGGTCCAGGGTGTCTATGGCTACACCTTC.

The chain is built from TRBV12-3 or TRBV12-4 and TRBJ1-2, with a possible D match to TRBD1 (5 bases). V lost 7 bases to trimming and J lost 3 bases, with 9 bases between them. The CDR3 covers 12 residues. CDR3 loop: CASTTGDYGYTF. The DNA of the CDR3 is TGTGCCAGCACTACAGGAGACTATGGCTACACCTTC.

The chain has TRBV9 and TRBJ2-1; 9 nucleotides line up with TRBD1. The CDR3 consists of 15 residues. V trimming: 0 bases; J trimming: 9 bases; junction bases outside the gene matches: 7. The germline CDR1 and CDR2 sequences are SGDLS and YYNGEE. CDR3 nucleotide sequence: TGTGCCAGCAGCGTAGCCACAGGGGGCCTAGGTGAGCAGTTCTTC. Translated: CASSVATGGLGEQFF.

This clone was detected a few times. The V gene is TRBV5-1, the J gene TRBJ2-7; 8 bases align to TRBD1. This CDR3 comprises 15 residues. CDR1 is SGHRS, CDR2 YFSETQ, per germline. The junction had 9 bases not matched to a gene; V was cut back by 4 bases and J by 3 bases. The CDR3: CASSEDGTGRYEQYF. The CDR3 DNA reads as TGCGCCAGCAGCGAGGACGGGACAGGACGCTACGAGCAGTACTTC.